One and the same sample provided the 23 T cell receptor beta chains below, sequenced in a study of T cell responses to AZD1222 COVID-19 vaccine. The table came from immunoSEQ multiplex PCR; TCRdb's copy has only in-frame clones and leaves some out. The top ten clones hold around 4.3% of a sample with nearly 110,000 clones, around 87% of them seen once. The starting material was peripheral blood, obtained on day 0 of AZD1222 vaccination. Receptors originate from an adult in good health.

The chain has TRBV6-1 and TRBJ1-5; no firm D call. Germline assignment: CDR1 MNHNS and CDR2 SASEGT. V was cut by 0 bases and J by 3 bases, with 9 bases left in between. CDR3 length: 15 residues. As DNA, the CDR3 is TGTGCCAGCAGTGAAGCTGTGGGGAACAATCAGCCCCAGCATTTT. This sequence encodes CASSEAVGNNQPQHF.

This chain uses TRBV30 with TRBJ2-1; D gene ambiguous. This CDR3 comprises 14 residues. V was pared by 2 bases and J by 3 bases, with 11 bases between. Germline loops: CDR1 GTSNPN, CDR2 SVGIG (reference sequence). CDR3 sequence reads: CAWSQVPNYNEQFF. The CDR3 DNA reads as TGTGCCTGGAGTCAAGTTCCAAACTACAATGAGCAGTTCTTC.

This clone was found a few times. The rearrangement links TRBV5-5 to TRBJ1-1, with D perhaps matching TRBD1 (5 bases). V gave up 2 bases and J gave up 4 bases, with 15 bases separating them. The CDR3 totals 15 residues. In germline, CDR1 is SGHKS, CDR2 YYEKEE (reference sequence). In DNA, the CDR3 is TGTGCCAGCAGCTTAGTGATAGGGGTGGGCACTGAAGCTTTCTTT. Translated: CASSLVIGVGTEAFF. The full variable domain, its missing parts supplied by reference TRBV5-5 and TRBJ1-1, is DAGVTQSPTHLIKTRGQQVTLRCSPISGHKSVSWYQQVLGQGPQFIFQYYEKEERGRGNFPDRFSARQFPNYSSELNVNALLLGDSALYLCASSLVIGVGTEAFFGQGTRLTVV.

This clone was seen once. The V and J genes are TRBV7-9 and TRBJ2-7; D uncertain. Germline values: CDR1 SEHNR, CDR2 FQNEAQ (reference sequence). Trimming took 5 bases from V and 0 from J, leaving 5 bases between them. The CDR3 consists of 12 residues. CDR3 protein: CASSAYSYEQYF. CDR3 nucleotide sequence: TGTGCCAGCAGCGCGTACTCCTACGAGCAGTACTTC.

The genes are TRBV30 and TRBJ1-4, with D unresolved. Germline V CDR1 and CDR2: GTSNPN, SVGIG (reference sequence). V lost 0 bases and J lost 2, with 7 bases in between. The CDR3 sequence is 14 residues long. The CDR3 DNA reads TGTGCCTGGAGTGTAGGAATCACTAATGAAAAACTGTTTTTT. Protein sequence: CAWSVGITNEKLFF. Full variable domain (rest looked up from reference TRBV30 and TRBJ1-4): SQTIHQWPATLVQPVGSPLSLECTVEGTSNPNLYWYRQAAGRGLQLLFYSVGIGQISSEVPQNLSASRPQDRQFILSSKKLLLSDSGFYLCAWSVGITNEKLFFGSGTQLSVL.

The chain couples TRBV3-1 (or the pseudogene TRBV3-2) to TRBJ2-7; TRBD2 is a possible D gene (6 bases). V lost 3 bases to trimming and J lost 4 bases, with 16 bases between them. The CDR3 extends over 15 amino acids. The V gene's germline CDR1 is LGHDT and CDR2 YNNKEL (reference sequence). The CDR3 here is CASSHVAGNLYEQYF. CDR3 in DNA: TGTGCCAGCAGCCATGTTGCGGGAAATCTGTACGAGCAGTACTTC.

The chain recombines TRBV27 with TRBJ1-1; the D gene is possibly TRBD1 (5 bases). CDR3 size: 17 residues. The V gene's germline CDR1 is MNHEY and CDR2 SMNVEV (reference sequence). Trimming removed 5 bases at V and 2 bases at J, with 21 bases between. The CDR3 DNA follows: TGTGCCAGCAGTCCCATTGGGCAGGGTTGGCGAAACACTGAAGCTTTCTTT. Its protein is CASSPIGQGWRNTEAFF.

The chain is built from TRBV28 and TRBJ1-1; D is uncertain. CDR1 MDHEN and CDR2 SYDVKM come from the germline V gene. Trimming took off 3 bases at V and 6 bases at J, with 14 bases between the two ends. The CDR3 totals 14 residues. CDR3 coding DNA: TGTGCCAGCAGTTTCATTTACCGGGTCGCTGAAGCTTTCTTT. Translated: CASSFIYRVAEAFF.

The chain uses TRBV30 and TRBJ1-1, with 7 bases that match TRBD1. The length of the CDR3 is 15 residues. Per the germline V gene, CDR1 is GTSNPN and CDR2 is SVGIG (reference sequence). The junction had 7 bases not matched to a gene; V was cut back by 2 bases and J by 1 base. DNA for the CDR3: TGTGCCTGGAGTACACCGGGACAGTGGAACACTGAAGCTTTCTTT. Protein product: CAWSTPGQWNTEAFF.

CDR3 amino acids: CAISESRAAGDEKLFF. The CDR3 nucleotides read TGTGCCATCAGTGAGTCGAGGGCTGCGGGTGATGAAAAACTGTTTTTT. This chain connects TRBV10-3 to TRBJ1-4, with D hard to call. The CDR3 totals 16 residues. The germline gives CDR1 ENHRY, CDR2 SYGVKD. The V end was cut by 0 bases, the J end by 6 bases, with 14 bases between.

V gene TRBV7-9 combines with J gene TRBJ2-1; no clear D. Germline CDR1 SEHNR, CDR2 FQNEAQ (reference sequence). V was pared by 1 base and J by 2 bases, with 18 bases between. This CDR3 comprises 18 residues. CDR3 sequence (DNA): TGTGCCAGCAGCTTAGTTTTTCGGACCACGTCAGCCTACAATGAGCAGTTCTTC. It specifies CASSLVFRTTSAYNEQFF.

This clone came up once. The chain recombines TRBV2 with TRBJ1-1, with 8 bases fitting TRBD1. The junction had 17 bases not matched to a gene; V was cut back by 0 bases and J by 5 bases. The germline V gene has CDR1 SNHLY and CDR2 FYNNEI. This CDR3 comprises 19 residues. The CDR3 sequence: CASSEAVMMSGGRRTEAFF. The CDR3 DNA reads TGTGCCAGCAGTGAAGCGGTTATGATGTCAGGGGGCCGAAGAACTGAAGCTTTCTTT.

The chain links TRBV5-1 to TRBJ2-7, with a weak D call TRBD2 (6 bases). V was shortened by 3 bases and J by 6 bases, with 13 bases between the two germline ends. The CDR3 sequence is 13 residues long. CDR1 is SGHRS, CDR2 YFSETQ, per germline. The CDR3 protein is CASSSPEGSEQYF. The CDR3, as DNA: TGCGCCAGCAGCTCCCCGGAGGGATCCGAGCAGTACTTC. Full variable domain (outside the CDR3, taken from reference TRBV5-1 and TRBJ2-7): KAGVTQTPRYLIKTRGQQVTLSCSPISGHRSVSWYQQTPGQGLQFLFEYFSETQRNKGNFPGRFSGRQFSNSRSEMNVSTLELGDSALYLCASSSPEGSEQYFGPGTRLTVT.

V is TRBV5-7 and J is TRBJ1-2; D gene unclear. TRBV5-7 is marked as an open reading frame, function uncertain. V was clipped by 5 bases and J by 2 bases, with 10 bases between them. CDR3 length: 13 amino acids. The CDR3 loop is CASSRGENYGYTF. The CDR3 region has the DNA TGTGCCAGCAGTCGCGGAGAAAACTATGGCTACACCTTC.

This clone was counted a single time. V gene TRBV5-8 combines with J gene TRBJ1-6, with 11 bases that match TRBD1. Germline-derived CDR1 and CDR2 are SGHTS and YDEGEE. This CDR3 is built from 17 residues. V lost 5 bases to trimming and J lost 2 bases; unmatched junction nucleotides: 6. The CDR3: CASSPGTGGAYNSPLHF. The CDR3 DNA is TGTGCCAGCAGTCCCGGGACAGGGGGAGCCTATAATTCACCCCTCCACTTT.

The chain has TRBV5-8 and TRBJ1-5; 8 bases match TRBD1. The CDR3 sequence is 16 residues long. Germline loops: CDR1 SGHTS, CDR2 YDEGEE. Trimming at V came to 2 bases and at J to 3 bases, leaving 7 bases not matched to a gene. The CDR3 coding sequence is TGTGCCAGCAGCTTAGGACAGGGTGGTACCAATCAGCCCCAGCATTTT. It encodes CASSLGQGGTNQPQHF.

The V call is TRBV30, the J call TRBJ2-6; D unresolved. Germline CDR1 GTSNPN, CDR2 SVGIG (reference sequence). Trimming left V 1 base short and J 0 bases short, with 4 bases between. The CDR3 spans 14 residues. The CDR3 sequence is CAWSDLSGANVLTF. The CDR3 region has the DNA TGTGCCTGGAGTGACCTCTCTGGGGCCAACGTCCTGACTTTC.

The chain carries TRBV25-1 and TRBJ1-6, with D unclear. V lost 6 bases, J lost 6 bases, and 6 bases lay in between. This CDR3 is built from 12 residues. Looked up from germline, CDR1 is MGHDK and CDR2 is SYGVNS. In nucleotides, the CDR3 is TGTGCCAGCAGCGAGCTTAATTCACCCCTCCACTTT. This sequence encodes CASSELNSPLHF.

This chain links TRBV9 with TRBJ1-5; weak D call: TRBD1 (6 bases). Germline values: CDR1 SGDLS, CDR2 YYNGEE. Trimming pared 2 bases from V and 0 bases from J, leaving 9 bases between. CDR3 size: 15 residues. CDR3 sequence (DNA): TGTGCCAGCAGCGTCGGGACATCTAGCAATCAGCCCCAGCATTTT. This codes for CASSVGTSSNQPQHF. Full variable domain (rest looked up from reference TRBV9 and TRBJ1-5): DSGVTQTPKHLITATGQRVTLRCSPRSGDLSVYWYQQSLDQGLQFLIQYYNGEERAKGNILERFSAQQFPDLHSELNLSSLELGDSALYFCASSVGTSSNQPQHFGDGTRLSIL.

CDR3 amino acids: CASSQRETQYF. In DNA form, the CDR3 reads TGTGCCAGCAGCCAACGGGAGACCCAGTACTTC. V usage is TRBV7-2 and J usage is TRBJ2-5; no firm D call. CDR3 length: 11 amino acids. Germline loops: CDR1 SGHTA, CDR2 FQGNSA. Trimming removed 5 bases at V and 5 bases at J, with 6 bases between.

The gene calls are TRBV7-2 and TRBJ1-2, with 8 positions matching TRBD1. This CDR3 has 16 amino acids. J lost 7 bases, V lost 5 bases, and 15 bases had no gene match. Per the germline V gene, CDR1 is SGHTA and CDR2 is FQGNSA. The CDR3 loop reads CASSAGTGELGGGYTF. DNA of the CDR3: TGTGCCAGCAGCGCCGGGACAGGAGAACTAGGGGGTGGCTACACCTTC. Filled out from reference TRBV7-2 and TRBJ1-2, the complete variable domain reads GAGVSQSPSNKVTEKGKDVELRCDPISGHTALYWYRQSLGQGLEFLIYFQGNSAPDKSGLPSDRFSAERTGGSVSTLTIQRTQQEDSAVYLCASSAGTGELGGGYTFGSGTRLTVV.

The chain combines TRBV6-5 with TRBJ2-5; D is perhaps TRBD1 (6 bases). The CDR3 is 16 amino acids. Germline V gene data show CDR1 as MNHEY and CDR2 as SVGAGI. V shed 2 bases and J shed 3 bases, with 16 bases lying between them. The CDR3 DNA reads TGTGCCAGCAGTTACAATTTCGGGACATTCGAAGAGACCCAGTACTTC. Translating gives CASSYNFGTFEETQYF.

The V gene is TRBV6-2 or TRBV6-3, the J gene TRBJ1-1; D is unresolved. Germline lookup yields CDR1 MNHEY and CDR2 SVGEGT. CDR3 length: 12 amino acids. V lost 4 bases, J lost 7 bases, and 10 bases lay in between. The CDR3 coding sequence is TGTGCCAGCAGTTGGGAATACGGTGAAGCTTTCTTT. Amino acids: CASSWEYGEAFF.